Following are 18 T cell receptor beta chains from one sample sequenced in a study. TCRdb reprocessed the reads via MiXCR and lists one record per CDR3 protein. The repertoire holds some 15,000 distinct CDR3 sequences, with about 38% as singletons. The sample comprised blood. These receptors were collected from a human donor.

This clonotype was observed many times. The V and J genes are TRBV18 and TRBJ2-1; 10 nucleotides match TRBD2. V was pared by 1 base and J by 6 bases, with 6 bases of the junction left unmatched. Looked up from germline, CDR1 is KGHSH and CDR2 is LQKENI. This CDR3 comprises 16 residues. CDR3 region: CASSPLAGGRANEQFF. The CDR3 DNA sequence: TGTGCCAGCTCACCACTAGCGGGAGGACGGGCCAATGAGCAGTTCTTC.

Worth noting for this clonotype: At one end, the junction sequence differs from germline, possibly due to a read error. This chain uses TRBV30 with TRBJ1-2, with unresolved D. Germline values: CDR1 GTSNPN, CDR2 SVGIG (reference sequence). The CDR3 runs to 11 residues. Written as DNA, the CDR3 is TGTGCCTGGAGTGTCTTCTATGGCTACAACTTC. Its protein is CAWSVFYGYNF.

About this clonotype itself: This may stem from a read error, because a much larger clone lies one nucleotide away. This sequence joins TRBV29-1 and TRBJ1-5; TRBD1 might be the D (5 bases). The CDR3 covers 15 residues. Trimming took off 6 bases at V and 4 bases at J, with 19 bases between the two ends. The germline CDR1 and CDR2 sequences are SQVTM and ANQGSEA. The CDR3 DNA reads TGCAGCGTGGGGACCCAAGACAGTCCGAATCAGCCCCAGCATTTT. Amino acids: CSVGTQDSPNQPQHF.

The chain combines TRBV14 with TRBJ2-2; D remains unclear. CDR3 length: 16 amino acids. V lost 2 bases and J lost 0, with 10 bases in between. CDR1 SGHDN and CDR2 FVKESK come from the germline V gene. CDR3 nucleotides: TGTGCCAGCAGCCAAAAGGGCTGTGCGAACACCGGGGAGCTGTTTTTT. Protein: CASSQKGCANTGELFF. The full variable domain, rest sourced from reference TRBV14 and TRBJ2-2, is EAGVTQFPSHSVIEKGQTVTLRCDPISGHDNLYWYRRVMGKEIKFLLHFVKESKQDESGMPNNRFLAERTGGTYSTLKVQPAELEDSGVYFCASSQKGCANTGELFFGEGSRLTVL.

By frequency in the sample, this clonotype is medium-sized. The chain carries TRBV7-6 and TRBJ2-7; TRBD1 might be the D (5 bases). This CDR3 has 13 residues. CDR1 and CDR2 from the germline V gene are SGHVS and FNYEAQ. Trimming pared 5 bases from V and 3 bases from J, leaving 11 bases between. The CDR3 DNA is TGTGCCAGCAGCAAGGGGCCTAACTACGAGCAGTACTTC. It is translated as CASSKGPNYEQYF.

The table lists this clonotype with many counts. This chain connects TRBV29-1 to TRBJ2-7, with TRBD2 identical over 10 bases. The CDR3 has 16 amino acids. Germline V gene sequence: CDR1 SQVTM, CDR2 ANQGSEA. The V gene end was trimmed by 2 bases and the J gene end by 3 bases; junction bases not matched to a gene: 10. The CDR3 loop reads CSVELAGAGDLYEQYF. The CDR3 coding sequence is TGCAGCGTTGAACTAGCGGGAGCAGGTGACCTCTACGAGCAGTACTTC.

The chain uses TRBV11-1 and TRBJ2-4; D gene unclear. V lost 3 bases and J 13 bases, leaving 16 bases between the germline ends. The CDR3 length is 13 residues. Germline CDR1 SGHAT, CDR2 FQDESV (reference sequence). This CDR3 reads CASSLGFGSPQYF. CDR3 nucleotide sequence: TGTGCCAGCAGCTTGGGCTTCGGATCTCCCCAGTACTTC.

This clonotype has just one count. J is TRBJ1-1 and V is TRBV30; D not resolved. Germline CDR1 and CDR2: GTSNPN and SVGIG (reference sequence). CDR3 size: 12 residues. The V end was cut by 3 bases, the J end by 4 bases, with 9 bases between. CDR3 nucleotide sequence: TGTGCCTGGAGGGAAGGTGTCACTGAAGCTTTCTTT. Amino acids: CAWREGVTEAFF.

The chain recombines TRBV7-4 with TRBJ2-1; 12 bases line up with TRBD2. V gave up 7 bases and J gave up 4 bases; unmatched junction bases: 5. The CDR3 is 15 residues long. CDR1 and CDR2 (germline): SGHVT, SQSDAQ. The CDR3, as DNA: TGTGCCAGCATGGCTAGCGGGAGGGCTTACAATGAGCAGTTCTTC. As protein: CASMASGRAYNEQFF.

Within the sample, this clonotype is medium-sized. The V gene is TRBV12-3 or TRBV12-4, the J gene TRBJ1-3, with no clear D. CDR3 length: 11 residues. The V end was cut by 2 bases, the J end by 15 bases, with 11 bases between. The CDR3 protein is CASSLLQEEYF. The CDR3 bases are TGTGCCAGCAGTTTACTCCAGGAGGAATATTTT.

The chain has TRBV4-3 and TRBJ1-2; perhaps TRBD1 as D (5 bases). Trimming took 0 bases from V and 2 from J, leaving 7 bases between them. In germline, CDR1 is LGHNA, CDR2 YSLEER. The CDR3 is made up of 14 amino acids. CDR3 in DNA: TGCGCCAGCAGCCAAGAGCGGGGGAACTATGGCTACACCTTC. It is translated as CASSQERGNYGYTF.

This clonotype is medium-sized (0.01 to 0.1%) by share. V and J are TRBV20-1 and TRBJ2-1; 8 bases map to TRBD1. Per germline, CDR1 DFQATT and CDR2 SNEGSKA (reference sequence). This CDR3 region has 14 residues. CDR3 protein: CSFKSGTGINEQFF. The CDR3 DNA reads TGCAGCTTTAAATCCGGGACAGGTATTAATGAGCAGTTCTTC.

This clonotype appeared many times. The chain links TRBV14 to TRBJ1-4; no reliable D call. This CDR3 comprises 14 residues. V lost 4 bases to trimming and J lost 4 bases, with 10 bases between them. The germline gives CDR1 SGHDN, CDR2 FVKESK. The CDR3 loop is CASSREKFNEKLFF. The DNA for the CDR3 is TGTGCCAGCAGCCGGGAGAAATTTAATGAAAAACTGTTTTTT.

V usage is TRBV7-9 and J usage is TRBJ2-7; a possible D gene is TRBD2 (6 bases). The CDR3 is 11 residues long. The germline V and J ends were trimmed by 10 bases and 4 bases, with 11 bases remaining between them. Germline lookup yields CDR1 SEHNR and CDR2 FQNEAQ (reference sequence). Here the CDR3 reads CAMEGEYEQYF. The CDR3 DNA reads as TGTGCCATGGAGGGTGAATACGAGCAGTACTTC.

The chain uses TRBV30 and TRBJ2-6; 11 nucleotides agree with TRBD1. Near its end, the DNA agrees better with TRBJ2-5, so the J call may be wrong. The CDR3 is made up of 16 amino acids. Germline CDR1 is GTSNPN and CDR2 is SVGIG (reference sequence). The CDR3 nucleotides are TGTGCCTGCTACGCTCGGGACAGGGGGAGGCAAGAGACCCAGTACTTC. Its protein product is CACYARDRGRQETQYF.

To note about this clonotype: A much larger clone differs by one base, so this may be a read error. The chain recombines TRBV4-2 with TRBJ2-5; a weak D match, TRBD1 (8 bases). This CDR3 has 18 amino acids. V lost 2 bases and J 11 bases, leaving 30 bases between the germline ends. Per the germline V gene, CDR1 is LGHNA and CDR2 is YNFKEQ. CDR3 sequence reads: CASSQRGQGGVTLDEQYF. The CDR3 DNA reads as TGTGCCAGCAGCCAACGTGGACAGGGAGGGGTCACGTTGGATGAGCAGTACTTC.

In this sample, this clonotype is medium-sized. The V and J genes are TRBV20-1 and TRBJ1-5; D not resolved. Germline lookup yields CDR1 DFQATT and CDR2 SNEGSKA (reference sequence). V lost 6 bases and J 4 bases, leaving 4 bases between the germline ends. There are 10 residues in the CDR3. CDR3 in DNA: TGCAGTGCCGATAATCAGCCCCAGCATTTT. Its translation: CSADNQPQHF.

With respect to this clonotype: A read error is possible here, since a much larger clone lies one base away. The CDR3 region is CASSLSGTGGFRYNEQYF. CDR3 DNA: TGTGCCAGCAGCTTATCCGGGACAGGGGGCTTTCGGTACAATGAGCAGTACTTC. The chain couples TRBV13 to TRBJ2-7, with 12 nucleotides matching TRBD1. Losses at the gene ends were 2 bases for V and 7 bases for J; bases not matched to a gene: 15. This CDR3 comprises 18 residues. CDR1 and CDR2 from the germline V gene are PRHDT and FYEKMQ (reference sequence).